One sample yielded the 28 T cell receptor beta chains listed below, sequenced in a study of cytomegalovirus exposure and HLA in healthy donors. PCR used 60 Vbeta primers and 13 Jbeta primers. Repertoires were generated with immunoSEQ multiplex PCR, while TCRdb's copy carries only in-frame clones and drops some. Altogether around 160,000 clones are present, almost 80% being singletons, with the ten largest covering 6.5% to 8.5%. Sequencing input: PBMCs. The origin of the receptors is a woman in her 40s in good health and CMV-seropositive.

The V call is TRBV19, the J call TRBJ1-2; D might be TRBD1 (5 bases). CDR1 and CDR2 (germline): LNHDA, SQIVND (reference sequence). This CDR3 comprises 14 residues. Trimming took 6 bases from V and 4 from J, leaving 15 bases between them. Written as DNA, the CDR3 is TGTGCCAGTAGCCATTTGGGGCAGGTCTATGGCTACACCTTC. Protein product: CASSHLGQVYGYTF.

This clone was picked up one time. The chain couples TRBV7-9 to TRBJ1-4; D is unresolved. Germline CDR1 reads SEHNR; CDR2 reads FQNEAQ (reference sequence). The CDR3 length is 13 residues. This CDR3 reads CVKRTIGNEKLFF. CDR3 DNA: TGTGTAAAGCGAACCATTGGGAATGAAAAACTGTTTTTT.

The V gene is TRBV28, the J gene TRBJ2-5, with 11 bases lining up with TRBD2. Germline CDR1 MDHEN, CDR2 SYDVKM. The CDR3 loop spans 15 amino acids. Losses at the gene ends were 5 bases for V and 1 base for J; bases not matched to a gene: 3. The CDR3 DNA reads TGTGCCAGCAGTCCTAGCGGGGGGACCCAAGAGACCCAGTACTTC. It is translated as CASSPSGGTQETQYF. Based on the CDR3 plus reference TRBV28 and TRBJ2-5, the full variable domain is DVKVTQSSRYLVKRTGEKVFLECVQDMDHENMFWYRQDPGLGLRLIYFSYDVKMKEKGDIPEGYSVSREKKERFSLILESASTNQTSMYLCASSPSGGTQETQYFGPGTRLLVL.

This sequence joins TRBV10-2 and TRBJ1-2, with TRBD1 matching over 10 bases. This CDR3 is built from 14 residues. With 4 bases clipped from V and 6 bases from J, the junction kept 5 bases outside the gene matches. Germline V gene lookup returns CDR1 WSHSY and CDR2 SAAADI. The CDR3 sequence: CASSASGTGDGYTF. CDR3 nucleotides: TGCGCCAGCAGTGCGTCCGGGACAGGGGATGGCTACACCTTC.

V is TRBV15 and J is TRBJ1-1; 10 bases agree with TRBD1. The trim removed 1 base at V and 8 bases at J, leaving 7 bases unmatched. This CDR3 spans 15 amino acids. Germline V gene sequence: CDR1 LNHNV, CDR2 YYDKDF (reference sequence). CDR3 sequence: CATSRGQGAFGEAFF. In nucleotides, the CDR3 is TGTGCCACCAGCAGAGGACAGGGGGCCTTCGGGGAAGCTTTCTTT. Full variable domain (missing parts from reference TRBV15 and TRBJ1-1): DAMVIQNPRYQVTQFGKPVTLSCSQTLNHNVMYWYQQKSSQAPKLLFHYYDKDFNNEADTPDNFQSRRPNTSFCFLDIRSPGLGDTAMYLCATSRGQGAFGEAFFGQGTRLTVV.

The chain recombines TRBV9 with TRBJ1-3; D is possibly TRBD1 (5 bases). Germline CDR1 SGDLS, CDR2 YYNGEE. The CDR3 spans 15 residues. V shed 3 bases and J shed 8 bases, with 18 bases lying between them. The CDR3 sequence: CASSEGLLLGDTIYF. The CDR3 DNA reads as TGTGCCAGCAGCGAGGGACTCCTATTAGGGGACACCATATATTTT. Looking up the rest from reference TRBV9 and TRBJ1-3 gives the full variable domain: DSGVTQTPKHLITATGQRVTLRCSPRSGDLSVYWYQQSLDQGLQFLIQYYNGEERAKGNILERFSAQQFPDLHSELNLSSLELGDSALYFCASSEGLLLGDTIYFGEGSWLTVV.

The rearrangement links TRBV11-3 to TRBJ2-7; perhaps TRBD2 as D (6 bases). The germline V and J ends were trimmed by 6 bases and 5 bases, with 11 bases remaining between them. Germline values: CDR1 SGHNT, CDR2 YENEEA. The CDR3 length is 12 residues. The CDR3 loop reads CASSPPSDEQYF. The CDR3 DNA sequence: TGTGCCAGCAGTCCCCCTAGCGACGAGCAGTACTTC.

CDR3 loop: CASSGGQGSYNEQFF. The CDR3 DNA is TGTGCCAGTAGTGGTGGACAGGGCTCCTACAATGAGCAGTTCTTC. The V and J genes are TRBV19 and TRBJ2-1; TRBD1 matches at 8 bases. The CDR3 covers 15 residues. Per the germline V gene, CDR1 is LNHDA and CDR2 is SQIVND (reference sequence). V shed 5 bases and J 0 bases; nucleotides not matched to a gene: 3.

The genes are TRBV5-1 and TRBJ2-6, with 8 bases matching TRBD1. After removal of 4 bases from V and 0 bases from J, the junction contained 9 bases not matched to a gene. This CDR3 has 18 amino acids. Germline CDR1 reads SGHRS; CDR2 reads YFSETQ. The CDR3 DNA sequence: TGCGCCAGCAGCGCGGACAGGGCTCTTCTCTCTGGGGCCAACGTCCTGACTTTC. Amino acid sequence: CASSADRALLSGANVLTF. The full variable domain, rest sourced from reference TRBV5-1 and TRBJ2-6, is KAGVTQTPRYLIKTRGQQVTLSCSPISGHRSVSWYQQTPGQGLQFLFEYFSETQRNKGNFPGRFSGRQFSNSRSEMNVSTLELGDSALYLCASSADRALLSGANVLTFGAGSRLTVL.

In regard to this clone: Compared with germline, one end of the junction differs, possibly owing to a read error. The chain links TRBV5-1 to TRBJ1-2; TRBD1 agrees at 9 bases. The CDR3 runs 14 residues. Looked up from germline, CDR1 is SGHRS and CDR2 is YFSETQ. DNA for the CDR3: TGCGCCAGCAGCTTGGGGGACAGGGTAGAGGGCTGCACCTTC. This gives the protein CASSLGDRVEGCTF. The variable domain in full, completed from reference TRBV5-1 and TRBJ1-2, reads KAGVTQTPRYLIKTRGQQVTLSCSPISGHRSVSWYQQTPGQGLQFLFEYFSETQRNKGNFPGRFSGRQFSNSRSEMNVSTLELGDSALYLCASSLGDRVEGCTFGSGTRLTVV.

The chain employs TRBV18 and TRBJ1-2, with 7 bases aligning to TRBD1. The CDR3 totals 15 residues. The V segment lost 2 bases and the J segment 8 bases; nucleotides outside the gene matches: 11. From germline, CDR1 is KGHSH and CDR2 LQKENI. This CDR3 is CASSPTTGEGRGYTF. The CDR3 DNA sequence: TGTGCCAGCTCACCAACAACAGGGGAAGGTCGGGGCTACACCTTC.

This chain connects TRBV20-1 to TRBJ1-2, with a weak D call TRBD1 (5 bases). Germline V gene lookup returns CDR1 DFQATT and CDR2 SNEGSKA (reference sequence). Trimming shortened V by 4 bases and J by 6 bases, and 9 bases separated the two germline ends. The CDR3 is made up of 11 amino acids. As DNA, the CDR3 is TGCAGTGCTACGGACACACATGGCTACACCTTC. The encoded protein is CSATDTHGYTF.

This chain connects TRBV9 to TRBJ2-3; D may be TRBD1 (5 bases). CDR1 SGDLS and CDR2 YYNGEE come from the germline V gene. Trimming took off 3 bases at V and 4 bases at J, with 12 bases between the two ends. The CDR3 runs to 14 residues. This CDR3 reads CASSASTVADTQYF. In DNA form, the CDR3 reads TGTGCCAGCAGCGCATCGACAGTGGCAGATACGCAGTATTTT.

In this sample, this clone turned up a few times. The CDR3 DNA is TGCGCCAGCAGACAAGGGGTCAGGATTCCTGAAGCTTTCTTT. This gives the protein CASRQGVRIPEAFF. J is TRBJ1-1 and V is TRBV10-2, with D possibly TRBD1 on 5 matching bases. Trimming shortened V by 6 bases and J by 6 bases, and 17 bases separated the two germline ends. The CDR3 sequence is 14 residues long. The germline gives CDR1 WSHSY, CDR2 SAAADI.

V is TRBV30 and J is TRBJ1-5; D is undetermined. CDR1 and CDR2 from the germline V gene are GTSNPN and SVGIG (reference sequence). V lost 2 bases to trimming and J lost 2 bases, with 7 bases between them. The CDR3 covers 13 residues. The CDR3 reads CAWSITGNQPQHF. CDR3 nucleotide sequence: TGTGCCTGGAGTATCACGGGCAATCAGCCCCAGCATTTT.

This chain joins TRBV5-4 and TRBJ2-5; no clear D gene. The V and J ends lost 1 base and 2 bases respectively, with 9 bases between them. This CDR3 spans 14 amino acids. CDR1 is SGHNT, CDR2 YYREEE, per germline (reference sequence). The CDR3 region is CASSLLTEQETQYF. The CDR3 nucleotides are TGTGCCAGCAGCTTGCTAACCGAGCAAGAGACCCAGTACTTC.

This clone was detected only a few times. This chain connects TRBV19 to TRBJ1-2, with 10 bases aligning to TRBD1. CDR3 size: 15 residues. Per the germline V gene, CDR1 is LNHDA and CDR2 is SQIVND (reference sequence). Germline trimming cut 6 bases from V and 2 bases from J; bases unmatched to any gene: 6. The CDR3, as DNA: TGTGCCAGTAGCCCTCCGGGACAGGGGAACTATGGCTACACCTTC. Its translation: CASSPPGQGNYGYTF. Variable domain in full (rest from reference TRBV19 and TRBJ1-2): DGGITQSPKYLFRKEGQNVTLSCEQNLNHDAMYWYRQDPGQGLRLIYYSQIVNDFQKGDIAEGYSVSREKKESFPLTVTSAQKNPTAFYLCASSPPGQGNYGYTFGSGTRLTVV.

The CDR3 nucleotides are TGTGCCAGCAGTTCCCTGACAGGGGGCCTAAGCACAGATACGCAGTATTTT. This translates into CASSSLTGGLSTDTQYF. The gene calls are TRBV27 and TRBJ2-3; 10 nucleotides match TRBD1. The germline V gene has CDR1 MNHEY and CDR2 SMNVEV (reference sequence). The CDR3 is 17 amino acids. V shed 4 bases, J shed 0 bases, and the junction held 7 bases outside the gene matches.

The V call is TRBV27, the J call TRBJ2-5, with 7 bases identical to TRBD2. This CDR3 has 14 residues. The junction had 4 bases not matched to a gene; V was cut back by 5 bases and J by 1 base. Germline V gene data show CDR1 as MNHEY and CDR2 as SMNVEV (reference sequence). The CDR3 here is CASSSSGGQETQYF. The CDR3 nucleotides are TGTGCCAGCAGTAGCTCGGGGGGCCAAGAGACCCAGTACTTC.

V usage is TRBV6-5 and J usage is TRBJ2-5; D may be TRBD1 (6 bases). TRBJ2-7 explains the end of the DNA better; the J call may be wrong. The CDR3 consists of 14 residues. Germline assignment: CDR1 MNHEY and CDR2 SVGAGI. The CDR3 here is CASRQTGSTYEQYF. The CDR3 coding sequence is TGTGCCAGCAGACAAACAGGGTCAACCTACGAGCAGTACTTC.

This CDR3 is CASSRQGYTIYF. Here the CDR3 DNA reads TGTGCCAGCAGTAGACAGGGTTACACCATATATTTT. This rearrangement joins TRBV5-6 to TRBJ1-3; the match to TRBD1 covers 7 bases. The CDR3 consists of 12 residues. The V and J ends lost 5 bases and 8 bases, in that order; junction bases with no gene match: 4. CDR1 and CDR2 from the germline V gene are SGHDT and YYEEEE.

The gene calls are TRBV28 and TRBJ1-5; 10 bases map to TRBD1. Losses at the gene ends were 2 bases for V and 4 bases for J; bases not matched to a gene: 5. Germline-derived CDR1 and CDR2 are MDHEN and SYDVKM. CDR3 length: 16 amino acids. The CDR3 sequence is CASSLPRTGGNQPQHF. As DNA, the CDR3 is TGTGCCAGCAGTTTACCTCGGACAGGGGGGAATCAGCCCCAGCATTTT.

This rearrangement joins TRBV18 to TRBJ2-2; D gene uncertain. Trimming took off 3 bases at V and 6 bases at J, with 14 bases between the two ends. This CDR3 has 15 amino acids. From germline, CDR1 is KGHSH and CDR2 LQKENI. CDR3 DNA sequence: TGTGCCAGCTCACCGGCGTTAACGGCGGCCGGGGAGCTGTTTTTT. Protein sequence: CASSPALTAAGELFF.

The chain links TRBV5-1 to TRBJ1-5; no reliable D call. The CDR3 is made up of 14 amino acids. The germline V gene has CDR1 SGHRS and CDR2 YFSETQ. Trimming took 4 bases from V and 2 from J, leaving 10 bases between them. The CDR3 DNA reads as TGCGCCAGCAGCCTGGGCGGGGGCAATCAGCCCCAGCATTTT. The encoded protein is CASSLGGGNQPQHF.

Only a few counts were recorded for this clone. The rearrangement links TRBV6-4 to TRBJ2-5, with unresolved D. V was cut by 8 bases and J by 2 bases, with 12 bases left in between. The germline V gene has CDR1 MRHNA and CDR2 SNTAGT. The CDR3 is 13 amino acids. The CDR3 DNA reads TGTGCCAGCTCGACATCCCCACAAGAGACCCAGTACTTC. Protein: CASSTSPQETQYF.

As regards this clone: The junction shows a germline mismatch at one end, possibly a read error. The chain joins TRBV4-1 to TRBJ2-7; D possibly corresponds to TRBD1 (5 bases). CDR3 length: 14 amino acids. Germline lookup yields CDR1 MGHRA and CDR2 YSYEKL. The CDR3 nucleotides are TGCGCCAGCACCCAACCTGGGGCAGGTGGCGAGCAGTACTTC. Translation: CASTQPGAGGEQYF.

The gene calls are TRBV15 and TRBJ2-6; the D gene is possibly TRBD2 (6 bases). Trimming shortened V by 5 bases and J by 0 bases, and 8 bases separated the two germline ends. The CDR3 loop spans 15 amino acids. CDR1 and CDR2 from the germline V gene are LNHNV and YYDKDF (reference sequence). CDR3: CATSGLSSGANVLTF. CDR3 sequence (DNA): TGTGCCACCAGCGGACTAAGCTCTGGGGCCAACGTCCTGACTTTC.

The table lists this clone with a count of one. V usage is TRBV11-2 and J usage is TRBJ2-7; no clear D gene. The V and J ends lost 5 bases and 0 bases respectively, with 5 bases between them. Germline V gene sequence: CDR1 SGHAT, CDR2 FQNNGV. This CDR3 is 12 amino acids long. As DNA, the CDR3 is TGTGCCAGCAGCCGGAGCTCCTACGAGCAGTACTTC. This gives the protein CASSRSSYEQYF.